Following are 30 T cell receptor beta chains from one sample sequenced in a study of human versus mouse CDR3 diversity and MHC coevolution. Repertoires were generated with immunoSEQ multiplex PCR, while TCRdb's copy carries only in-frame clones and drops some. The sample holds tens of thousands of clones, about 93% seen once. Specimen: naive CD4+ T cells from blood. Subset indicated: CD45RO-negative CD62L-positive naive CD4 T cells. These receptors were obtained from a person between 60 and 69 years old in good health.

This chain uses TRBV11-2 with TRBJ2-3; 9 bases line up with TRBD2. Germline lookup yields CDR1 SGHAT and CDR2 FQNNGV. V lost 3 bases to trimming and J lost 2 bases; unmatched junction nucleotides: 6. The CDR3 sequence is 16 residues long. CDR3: CASSFPAGGSTDTQYF. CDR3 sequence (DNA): TGTGCCAGCAGCTTCCCAGCGGGGGGTTCCACAGATACGCAGTATTTT.

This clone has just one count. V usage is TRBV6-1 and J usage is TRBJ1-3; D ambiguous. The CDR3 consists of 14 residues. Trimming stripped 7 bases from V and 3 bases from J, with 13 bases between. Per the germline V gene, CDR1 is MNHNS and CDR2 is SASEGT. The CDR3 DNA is TGTGCCAGCATAGATGAGGTTTTTGGAAACACCATATATTTT. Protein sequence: CASIDEVFGNTIYF.

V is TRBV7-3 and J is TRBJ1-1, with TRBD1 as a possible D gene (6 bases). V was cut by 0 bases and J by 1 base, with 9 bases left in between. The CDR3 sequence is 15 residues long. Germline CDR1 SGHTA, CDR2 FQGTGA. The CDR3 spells CASSLTGGANTEAFF. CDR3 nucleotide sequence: TGTGCCAGCAGCTTAACCGGGGGGGCGAACACTGAAGCTTTCTTT.

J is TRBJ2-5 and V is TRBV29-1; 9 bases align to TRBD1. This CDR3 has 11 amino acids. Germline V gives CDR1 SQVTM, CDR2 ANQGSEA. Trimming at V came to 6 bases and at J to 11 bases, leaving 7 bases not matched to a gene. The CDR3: CSVGTGREQYF. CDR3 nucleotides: TGCAGCGTCGGGACAGGGAGGGAGCAGTACTTC.

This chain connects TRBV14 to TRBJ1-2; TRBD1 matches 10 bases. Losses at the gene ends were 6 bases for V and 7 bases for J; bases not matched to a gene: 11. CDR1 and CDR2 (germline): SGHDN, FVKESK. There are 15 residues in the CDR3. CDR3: CASRPGTGVLSGYTF. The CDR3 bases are TGTGCCAGCAGACCCGGGACAGGGGTTCTGAGTGGCTACACCTTC.

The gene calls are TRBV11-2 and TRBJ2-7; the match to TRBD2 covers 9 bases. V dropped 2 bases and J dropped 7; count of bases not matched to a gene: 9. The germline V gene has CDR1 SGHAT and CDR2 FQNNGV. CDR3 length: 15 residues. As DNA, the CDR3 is TGTGCCAGCAGCTTAAGGGGACTAGCCTCGGGAGAGCAGTACTTC. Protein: CASSLRGLASGEQYF.

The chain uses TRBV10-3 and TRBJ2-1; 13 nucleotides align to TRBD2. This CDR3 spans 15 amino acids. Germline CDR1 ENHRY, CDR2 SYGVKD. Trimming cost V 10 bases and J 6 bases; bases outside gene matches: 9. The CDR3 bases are TGTGCCACCCTAGGGGGGACTAGCGGGATCAATGAGCAGTTCTTC. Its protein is CATLGGTSGINEQFF.

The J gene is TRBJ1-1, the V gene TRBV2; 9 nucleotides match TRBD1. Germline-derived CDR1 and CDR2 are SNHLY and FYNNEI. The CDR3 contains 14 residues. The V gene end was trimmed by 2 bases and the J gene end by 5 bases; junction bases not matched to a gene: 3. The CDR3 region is CASSERTGVTEAFF. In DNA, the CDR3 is TGTGCCAGCAGTGAACGGACAGGGGTGACTGAAGCTTTCTTT.

The CDR3 nucleotides are TGCAGTGCTAGAAAAGCGGGGGGGCAGTTCTTC. Encoded protein: CSARKAGGQFF. V is TRBV20-1 and J is TRBJ2-1; 9 positions agree with TRBD2. V dropped 2 bases and J dropped 12; count of bases not matched to a gene: 2. The CDR3 length is 11 residues. Germline CDR1 reads DFQATT; CDR2 reads SNEGSKA (reference sequence).

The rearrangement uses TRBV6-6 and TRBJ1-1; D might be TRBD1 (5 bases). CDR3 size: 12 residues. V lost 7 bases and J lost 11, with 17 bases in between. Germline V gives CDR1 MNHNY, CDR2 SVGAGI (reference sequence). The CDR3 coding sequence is TGTGCCAGCACCTCCAGACCGGGGGGTGCTTTCTTT. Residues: CASTSRPGGAFF.

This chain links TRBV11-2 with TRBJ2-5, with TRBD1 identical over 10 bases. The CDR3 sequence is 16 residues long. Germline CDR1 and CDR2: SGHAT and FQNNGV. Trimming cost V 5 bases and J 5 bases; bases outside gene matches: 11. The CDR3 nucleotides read TGTGCCAGCAGCCCCCGGGACAGGGGTGTTAGGGAGACCCAGTACTTC. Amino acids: CASSPRDRGVRETQYF. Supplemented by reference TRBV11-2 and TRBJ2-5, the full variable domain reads EAGVAQSPRYKIIEKRQSVAFWCNPISGHATLYWYQQILGQGPKLLIQFQNNGVVDDSQLPKDRFSAERLKGVDSTLKIQPAKLEDSAVYLCASSPRDRGVRETQYFGPGTRLLVL.

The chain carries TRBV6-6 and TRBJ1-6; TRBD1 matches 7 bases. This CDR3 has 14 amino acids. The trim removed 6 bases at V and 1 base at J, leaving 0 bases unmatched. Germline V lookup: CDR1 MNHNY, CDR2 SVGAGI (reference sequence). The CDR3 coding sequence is TGTGCCAGCAGGGACAGGTCCTATAATTCACCCCTCCACTTT. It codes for CASRDRSYNSPLHF.

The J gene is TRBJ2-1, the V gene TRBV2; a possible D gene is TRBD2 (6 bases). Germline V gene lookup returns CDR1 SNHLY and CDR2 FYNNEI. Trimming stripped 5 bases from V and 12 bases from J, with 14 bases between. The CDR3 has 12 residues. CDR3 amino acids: CASSPRGTPQFF. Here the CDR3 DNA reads TGTGCCAGCAGTCCTCGGGGGACGCCGCAGTTCTTC.

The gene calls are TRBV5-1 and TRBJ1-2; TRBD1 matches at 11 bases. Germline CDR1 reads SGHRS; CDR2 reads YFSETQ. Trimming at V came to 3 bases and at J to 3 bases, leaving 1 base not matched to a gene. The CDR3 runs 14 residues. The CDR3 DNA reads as TGCGCCAGCAGCTCGGGACAGGGGGACTATGGCTACACCTTC. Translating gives CASSSGQGDYGYTF.

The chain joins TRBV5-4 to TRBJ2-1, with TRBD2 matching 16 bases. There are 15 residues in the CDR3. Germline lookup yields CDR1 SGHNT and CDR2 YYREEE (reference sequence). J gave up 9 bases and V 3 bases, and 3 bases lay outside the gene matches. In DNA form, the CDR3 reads TGTGCCAGCAGCTCGGGACTAGCGGGAGGGGGTGAGCAGTTCTTC. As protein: CASSSGLAGGGEQFF.

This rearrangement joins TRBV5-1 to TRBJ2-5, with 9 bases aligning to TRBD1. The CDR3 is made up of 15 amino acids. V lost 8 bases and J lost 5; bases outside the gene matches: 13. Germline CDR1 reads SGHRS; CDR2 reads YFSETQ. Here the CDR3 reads CASSLDRGGRETQYF. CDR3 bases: TGCGCCAGTTCCTTGGACAGGGGAGGTCGGGAGACCCAGTACTTC.

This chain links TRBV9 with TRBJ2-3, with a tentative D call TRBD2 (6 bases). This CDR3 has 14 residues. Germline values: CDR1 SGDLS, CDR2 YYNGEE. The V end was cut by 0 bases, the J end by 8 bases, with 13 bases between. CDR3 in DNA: TGTGCCAGCAGCGTAGCCCTAGGCGGGGTTACGCAGTATTTT. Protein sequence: CASSVALGGVTQYF.

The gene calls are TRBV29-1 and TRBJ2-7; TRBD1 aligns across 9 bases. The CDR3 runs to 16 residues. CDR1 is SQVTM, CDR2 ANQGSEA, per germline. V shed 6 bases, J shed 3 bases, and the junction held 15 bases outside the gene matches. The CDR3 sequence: CSVMGGTGFWGYEQYF. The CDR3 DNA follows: TGCAGCGTGATGGGGGGGACAGGGTTTTGGGGCTACGAGCAGTACTTC.

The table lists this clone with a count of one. CDR3 nucleotide sequence: TGTGCCAGCAGCGTTTCTAGCGCCTACACAGATACGCAGTATTTT. It translates to CASSVSSAYTDTQYF. The J gene is TRBJ2-3, the V gene TRBV9; D may be TRBD2 (6 bases). V was clipped by 2 bases and J by 2 bases, with 12 bases between them. This CDR3 contains 15 residues. Looked up from germline, CDR1 is SGDLS and CDR2 is YYNGEE.

CDR3 sequence: CASRPSGLIYEQYF. The DNA for the CDR3 is TGTGCCAGCAGACCCTCGGGGTTGATTTACGAGCAGTACTTC. The chain uses TRBV27 and TRBJ2-7, with a possible D match to TRBD2 (5 bases). This CDR3 contains 14 residues. Germline loops: CDR1 MNHEY, CDR2 SMNVEV (reference sequence). V lost 6 bases to trimming and J lost 4 bases, with 16 bases between them.

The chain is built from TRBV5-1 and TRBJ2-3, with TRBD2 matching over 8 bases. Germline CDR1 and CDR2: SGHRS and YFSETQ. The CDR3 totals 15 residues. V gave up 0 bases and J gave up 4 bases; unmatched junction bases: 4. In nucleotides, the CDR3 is TGCGCCAGCAGCTTGGCGGCGGGAGGACCAGATACGCAGTATTTT. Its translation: CASSLAAGGPDTQYF.

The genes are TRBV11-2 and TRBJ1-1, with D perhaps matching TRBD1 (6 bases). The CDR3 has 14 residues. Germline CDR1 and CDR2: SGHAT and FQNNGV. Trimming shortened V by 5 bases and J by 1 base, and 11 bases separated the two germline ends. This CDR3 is CASSDGTTNTEAFF. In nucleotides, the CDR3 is TGTGCCAGCAGCGACGGGACAACGAACACTGAAGCTTTCTTT.

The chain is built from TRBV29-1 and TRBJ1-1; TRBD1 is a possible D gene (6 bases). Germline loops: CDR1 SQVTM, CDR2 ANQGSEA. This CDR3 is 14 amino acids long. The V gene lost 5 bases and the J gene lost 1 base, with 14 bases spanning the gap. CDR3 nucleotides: TGCAGCGTTTGGGGGCAGGGGAAGAACACTGAAGCTTTCTTT. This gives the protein CSVWGQGKNTEAFF. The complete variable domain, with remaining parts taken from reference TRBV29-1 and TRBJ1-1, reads SAVISQKPSRDICQRGTSLTIQCQVDSQVTMMFWYRQQPGQSLTLIATANQGSEATYESGFVIDKFPISRPNLTFSTLTVSNMSPEDSSIYLCSVWGQGKNTEAFFGQGTRLTVV.

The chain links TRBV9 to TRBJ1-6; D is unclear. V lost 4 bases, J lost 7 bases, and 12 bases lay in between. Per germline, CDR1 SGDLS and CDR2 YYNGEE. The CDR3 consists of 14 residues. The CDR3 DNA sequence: TGTGCCAGCAGCCTAGGAGGTATGAATTCACCCCTCCACTTT. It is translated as CASSLGGMNSPLHF. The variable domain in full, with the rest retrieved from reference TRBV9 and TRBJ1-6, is DSGVTQTPKHLITATGQRVTLRCSPRSGDLSVYWYQQSLDQGLQFLIQYYNGEERAKGNILERFSAQQFPDLHSELNLSSLELGDSALYFCASSLGGMNSPLHFGNGTRLTVT.

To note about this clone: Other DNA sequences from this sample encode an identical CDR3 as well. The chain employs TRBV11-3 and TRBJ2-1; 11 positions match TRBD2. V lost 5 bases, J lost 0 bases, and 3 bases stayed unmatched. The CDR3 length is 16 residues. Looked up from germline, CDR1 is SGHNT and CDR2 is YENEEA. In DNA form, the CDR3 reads TGTGCCAGCAGCCTTAGCGGGAGGGGCTCCTACAATGAGCAGTTCTTC. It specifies CASSLSGRGSYNEQFF.

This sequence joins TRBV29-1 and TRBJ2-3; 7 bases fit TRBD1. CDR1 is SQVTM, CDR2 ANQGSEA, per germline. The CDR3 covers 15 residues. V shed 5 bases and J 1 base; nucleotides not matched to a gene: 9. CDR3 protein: CSVSGGRRGTDTQYF. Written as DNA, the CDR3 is TGCAGCGTTTCAGGGGGTCGAAGGGGCACAGATACGCAGTATTTT.

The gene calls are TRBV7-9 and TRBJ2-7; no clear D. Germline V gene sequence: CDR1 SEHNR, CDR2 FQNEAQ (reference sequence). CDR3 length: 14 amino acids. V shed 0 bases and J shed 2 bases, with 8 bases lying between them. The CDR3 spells CASSLAAQTYEQYF. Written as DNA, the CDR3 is TGTGCCAGCAGCTTAGCGGCTCAGACCTACGAGCAGTACTTC.

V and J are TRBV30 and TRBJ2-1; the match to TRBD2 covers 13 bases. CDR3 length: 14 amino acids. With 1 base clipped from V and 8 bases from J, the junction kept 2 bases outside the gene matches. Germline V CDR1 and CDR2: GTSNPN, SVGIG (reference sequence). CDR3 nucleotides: TGTGCCTGGAGTGGACTAGCGGGAGGTTATGAGCAGTTCTTC. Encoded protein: CAWSGLAGGYEQFF.

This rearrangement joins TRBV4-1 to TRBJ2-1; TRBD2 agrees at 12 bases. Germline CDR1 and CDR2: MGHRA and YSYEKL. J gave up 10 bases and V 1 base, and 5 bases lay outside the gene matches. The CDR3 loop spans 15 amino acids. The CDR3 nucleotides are TGCGCCAGCAGCCAAGGACTAGCGGGAGTATCGGAGCAGTTCTTC. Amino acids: CASSQGLAGVSEQFF.

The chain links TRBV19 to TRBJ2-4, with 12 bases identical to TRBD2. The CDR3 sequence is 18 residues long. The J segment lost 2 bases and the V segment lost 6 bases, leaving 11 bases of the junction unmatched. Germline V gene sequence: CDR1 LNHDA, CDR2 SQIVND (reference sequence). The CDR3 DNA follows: TGTGCCAGTAGGACTAGCGGGAGTCTTCTGGGGCCCAAAAACATTCAGTACTTC. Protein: CASRTSGSLLGPKNIQYF.